This entry is about one TCR beta chain. This entry is derived from a study of OX40 agonist ivuxolimab in advanced cancers. Only in-frame clones appear in the TCRdb table, and some are missing; sequencing was by immunoSEQ multiplex PCR. The sample carries roughly 11,000 clones, about three quarters recorded once. The length of the CDR3 is 15 residues. The rearrangement joins TRBV21-1 to TRBJ1-1; the table's D gene call, TRBD1, was not cross checked with the DNA. TRBV21-1 is flagged as a pseudogene. The receptor was isolated from an adult with an advanced solid tumor such as melanoma, head and neck, liver or kidney cancer. Sequences were derived from CD4+ or CD8+ T cells sorted from blood, sampled in a trial of the OX40 agonist ivuxolimab. The CDR3 DNA reads TGTGCCAGCAGCAAAACGGGACACCAGAACACTGAAGCTTTCTTT. Encoded protein: CASSKTGHQNTEAFF.